These 10 T cell receptor beta chains were sequenced from one sample in a study of shared clonotypes between healthy human individuals. Assay used: immunoSEQ multiplex PCR; TCRdb lists only in-frame clones, some missing. This sample has over 400,000 clones, with 78% found just once. Material for sequencing was PBMCs. These receptors were taken from a woman between 40 and 55 years old in good health. Some clones in this sample may be carry-over from other donors' samples.

V gene TRBV28 combines with J gene TRBJ2-7; no reliable D call. V was cut by 3 bases and J by 8 bases, with 17 bases left in between. CDR3 length: 14 residues. The germline V gene encodes CDR1 MDHEN and CDR2 SYDVKM. CDR3 loop: CASSFVSVRYQQYF. The CDR3 DNA reads as TGTGCCAGCAGTTTTGTAAGCGTACGGTACCAGCAGTACTTC. Combining the CDR3 with reference TRBV28 and TRBJ2-7 gives the whole variable domain DVKVTQSSRYLVKRTGEKVFLECVQDMDHENMFWYRQDPGLGLRLIYFSYDVKMKEKGDIPEGYSVSREKKERFSLILESASTNQTSMYLCASSFVSVRYQQYFGPGTRLTVT.

The chain carries TRBV2 and TRBJ2-5, with 7 positions matching TRBD1. Losses at the gene ends were 2 bases for V and 3 bases for J; bases not matched to a gene: 6. The length of the CDR3 is 15 residues. The germline V gene has CDR1 SNHLY and CDR2 FYNNEI. CDR3 residues: CASSELGTVKETQYF. The CDR3 DNA sequence: TGTGCCAGCAGTGAATTGGGGACAGTAAAAGAGACCCAGTACTTC.

This chain links TRBV5-4 with TRBJ2-4, with TRBD2 identical over 8 bases. CDR3 size: 15 residues. V trimming: 1 base; J trimming: 1 base; junction bases outside the gene matches: 1. Germline CDR1 is SGHNT and CDR2 is YYREEE (reference sequence). The CDR3 spells CASSLRGGAKNIQYF. The CDR3 DNA sequence: TGTGCCAGCAGCTTGCGCGGGGGGGCCAAAAACATTCAGTACTTC.

This clone was seen only a few times. The genes are TRBV2 and TRBJ1-1; D remains ambiguous. The CDR3 contains 17 residues. The V end lost 0 bases, the J end lost 6 bases, and 20 bases lay between the germline ends. Germline V gene lookup returns CDR1 SNHLY and CDR2 FYNNEI. The CDR3 here is CASSEAGRRPTVPEAFF. DNA of the CDR3: TGTGCCAGCAGTGAAGCGGGGAGGAGACCAACGGTTCCTGAAGCTTTCTTT. Full variable domain (outside the CDR3, taken from reference TRBV2 and TRBJ1-1): EPEVTQTPSHQVTQMGQEVILRCVPISNHLYFYWYRQILGQKVEFLVSFYNNEISEKSEIFDDQFSVERPDGSNFTLKIRSTKLEDSAMYFCASSEAGRRPTVPEAFFGQGTRLTVV.

The chain combines TRBV27 with TRBJ1-1; D might be TRBD1 (5 bases). Germline values: CDR1 MNHEY, CDR2 SMNVEV (reference sequence). V gave up 2 bases and J gave up 6 bases, with 13 bases separating them. The CDR3 length is 14 residues. The CDR3 bases are TGTGCCAGCAGTTTAGGCGGGGGGGGACCTGAAGCTTTCTTT. This encodes CASSLGGGGPEAFF.

With regard to this clone: This may come from a read error, since a much larger clone is one base off. The chain links TRBV7-9 to TRBJ1-4; D uncertain. Trimming removed 3 bases from V and 6 bases from J, with 2 bases in between. Per the germline V gene, CDR1 is SEHNR and CDR2 is FQNEAQ (reference sequence). CDR3 length equals 11 residues. The CDR3 DNA sequence: TGTGCCAGCAGCTTGGATGAAAAACTGTTTTTT. It encodes CASSLDEKLFF.

The J gene is TRBJ2-1, the V gene TRBV7-2; 16 bases map to TRBD2. CDR1 is SGHTA and CDR2 is FQGNSA in the germline V gene. This CDR3 is 19 amino acids long. The J segment lost 2 bases and the V segment lost 5 bases, leaving 9 bases of the junction unmatched. This CDR3 is CASSAGTSGRGTPYNEQFF. The CDR3 DNA reads as TGTGCCAGCAGCGCGGGGACTAGCGGGAGGGGAACCCCCTACAATGAGCAGTTCTTC.

This rearrangement joins TRBV27 to TRBJ2-7, with D tentatively TRBD1 (5 bases). CDR1 and CDR2 from the germline V gene are MNHEY and SMNVEV (reference sequence). With 9 bases removed from V and 0 bases from J, the gap between germline ends came to 18 bases. The CDR3 consists of 15 residues. The CDR3 coding sequence is TGTGCCAGGAATCTGGGGCCAAAAGACTCCTACGAGCAGTACTTC. This translates into CARNLGPKDSYEQYF.

The J gene is TRBJ2-5, the V gene TRBV4-1; TRBD2 might be the D (5 bases). Germline-derived CDR1 and CDR2 are MGHRA and YSYEKL. The CDR3 length is 14 residues. Deletions cut 4 bases from V and 2 bases from J, with 11 bases between. This chain's CDR3 is CASSPLVPQETQYF. CDR3 DNA sequence: TGCGCCAGCAGCCCACTAGTACCACAAGAGACCCAGTACTTC.

CDR3 sequence reads: CASSFRTGASGTNEKLFF. CDR3 bases: TGTGCCAGCAGTTTCAGGACAGGAGCGTCAGGAACTAATGAAAAACTGTTTTTT. This rearrangement joins TRBV28 to TRBJ1-4; the match to TRBD1 covers 7 bases. From germline, CDR1 is MDHEN and CDR2 SYDVKM. The CDR3 loop spans 18 amino acids. The ends lost 3 bases at V and 1 base at J; junction bases unmatched: 11.